These T cell receptor beta chains were read from a single sample in a study of shared clonotypes between healthy human individuals. Repertoires were generated with immunoSEQ multiplex PCR, while TCRdb's copy carries only in-frame clones and drops some. The table lists 450,000 to 500,000 clones, 81% of them singletons. The sample was PBMCs. These TCRs come from a woman aged 40 to 50 in good health. Some clones in this sample may be carry-over from other donors' samples. CDR3s include the opening cysteine and the closing phenylalanine or tryptophan. A D gene is named only where the DNA matches it firmly. Some rows have no size entry. The others give once, few or many, or a class for an expanded clone.

NA,TRBJ1-1,TRBV6-5,few,CASSYSTLNTEAFF,TGTGCCAGCAGTTACTCGACTCTGAACACTGAAGCTTTCTTT
NA,TRBJ2-7,TRBV7-6,NA,CASSLTGSSYEQYF,TGTGCCAGCAGCTTAACAGGTAGCAGCTACGAGCAGTACTTC
TRBD1,TRBJ2-5,TRBV11-2,NA,CASSLDRTQETQYF,TGTGCCAGCAGCTTGGACAGGACCCAAGAGACCCAGTACTTC
TRBD2,TRBJ2-7,TRBV5-5,NA,CASSSSGRPHEQYF,TGTGCCAGCAGCTCGAGCGGGAGGCCCCACGAGCAGTACTTC
TRBD2,TRBJ2-1,TRBV4-3,NA,CASSQGTSGSGNEQFF,TGCGCCAGCAGCCAAGGAACTAGCGGGAGTGGGAATGAGCAGTTCTTC
TRBD1,TRBJ1-4,TRBV6-4,NA,CASGQSHRDRIEKLFF,TGTGCCAGCGGTCAGTCGCACCGGGACAGAATTGAAAAACTGTTTTTT
NA,TRBJ1-2,TRBV28,NA,CASSLLTDPYGYTF,TGTGCCAGCAGTTTACTGACGGATCCCTATGGCTACACCTTC
NA,TRBJ1-3,TRBV28,NA,CASSLQVSGNTIYF,TGTGCCAGCAGTTTACAGGTCTCTGGAAACACCATATATTTT
TRBD1,TRBJ2-3,TRBV6-1,NA,CATRTGVSTDTQYF,TGTGCCACAAGGACAGGGGTGAGCACAGATACGCAGTATTTT
NA,TRBJ1-1,TRBV18,NA,CASSPDAPFNTEAFF,TGTGCCAGCTCACCAGACGCCCCGTTCAACACTGAAGCTTTCTTT
TRBD2,TRBJ2-1,TRBV5-1,NA,CASSLWTSGRDEQFF,TGCGCCAGCAGCTTGTGGACTAGCGGGAGGGATGAGCAGTTCTTC
NA,TRBJ1-2,TRBV27,NA,CASSSGAYGYTF,TGTGCCAGCAGTTCCGGGGCCTATGGCTACACCTTC
NA,TRBJ1-2,TRBV5-1,NA,CASRLITGSNYGYTF,TGCGCCAGCAGATTAATAACCGGGTCAAACTATGGCTACACCTTC
NA,TRBJ1-2,TRBV14,few,CASSPQTGSGYTF,TGTGCCAGCAGCCCGCAAACAGGTTCCGGCTACACCTTC
TRBD1,TRBJ2-3,TRBV28,NA,CASTGTGTITDTQYF,TGTGCCAGCACTGGGACAGGGACGATCACAGATACGCAGTATTTT
NA,TRBJ2-7,TRBV19,NA,CASSLQSNPTYEQYF,TGTGCCAGTAGTCTGCAGTCCAACCCTACCTACGAGCAGTACTTC
TRBD1,TRBJ2-7,TRBV27,few,CASRTPGQGIYEQYF,TGTGCCAGCAGGACGCCGGGACAGGGAATCTACGAGCAGTACTTC
TRBD2,TRBJ2-2,TRBV6-8,NA,CASTPRPGTNNTGELFF,TGTGCCAGCACTCCCCGGCCCGGGACTAATAACACCGGGGAGCTGTTTTTT
NA,TRBJ2-3,TRBV5-4,NA,CASSRRRGEAGVDTQYF,TGTGCCAGCAGCCGTAGACGCGGAGAGGCCGGGGTAGATACGCAGTATTTT
NA,TRBJ2-1,TRBV4-3,few,CASSQDFPLRVHEQFF,TGCGCCAGCAGCCAAGATTTCCCTTTGAGGGTTCATGAGCAGTTCTTC
NA,TRBJ1-1,TRBV2,once,CASKAALPWGAFF,TGTGCCAGCAAGGCAGCCCTACCCTGGGGAGCTTTCTTT
NA,TRBJ2-7,TRBV7-3,NA,CASSRGGGQEYEQYF,TGTGCCAGCAGCCGGGGAGGGGGTCAAGAATACGAGCAGTACTTC